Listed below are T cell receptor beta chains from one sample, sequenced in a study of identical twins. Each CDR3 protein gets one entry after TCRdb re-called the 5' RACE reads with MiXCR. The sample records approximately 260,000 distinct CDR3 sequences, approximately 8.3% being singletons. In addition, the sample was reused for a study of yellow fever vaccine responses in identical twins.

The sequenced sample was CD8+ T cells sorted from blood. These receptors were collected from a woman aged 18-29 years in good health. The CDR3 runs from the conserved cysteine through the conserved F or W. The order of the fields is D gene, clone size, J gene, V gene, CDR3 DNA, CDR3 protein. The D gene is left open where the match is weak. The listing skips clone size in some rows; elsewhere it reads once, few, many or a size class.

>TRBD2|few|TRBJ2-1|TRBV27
TGTGCCAGCAGTCCCCGAGTCTTGATAGCGGGGGGACCTTACAATGAGCAGTTCTTC
CASSPRVLIAGGPYNEQFF
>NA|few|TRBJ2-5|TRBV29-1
TGCAGCGTTACTGGTGCGGGGGACAAAAACTGGGAGACCCAGTACTTC
CSVTGAGDKNWETQYF
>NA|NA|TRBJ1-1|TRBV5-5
TGTGCCAGCGGCCTCTGGCGGGCGAACACTGAAGCTTTCTTT
CASGLWRANTEAFF
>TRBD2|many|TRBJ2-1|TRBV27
TGTGCCAGCAGTTGGGAGCAAGGGACTAGCATCGTCAATGAGCAGTTCTTC
CASSWEQGTSIVNEQFF
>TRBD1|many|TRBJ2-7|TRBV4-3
TGCGCCAGCAGCCAAGATAGGGGACAGGGCTCTCCACCATACGAGCAGTACTTC
CASSQDRGQGSPPYEQYF
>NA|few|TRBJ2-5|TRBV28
TGTGCCAGCAGTTTATCTACAGCCCAAGAGACCCAGTACTTC
CASSLSTAQETQYF
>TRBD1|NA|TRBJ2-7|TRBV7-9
TGTGCCAGCAGCTCGAGCCGGGACAGGGGCTCCTACGAGCAGTACTTC
CASSSSRDRGSYEQYF
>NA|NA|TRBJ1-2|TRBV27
TGTGCCAGCAGTTTTGGGGGCCATGGCTACACCTTC
CASSFGGHGYTF
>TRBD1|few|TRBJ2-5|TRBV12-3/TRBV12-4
TGTGCCAGCAGTTTTTTCGCGACAGGGGGAGAGACCCAGTACTTC
CASSFFATGGETQYF
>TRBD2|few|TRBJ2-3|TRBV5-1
TGCGCCAGCAGCTCGGGACTAGCGCAGTTCACAGATACGCAGTATTTT
CASSSGLAQFTDTQYF
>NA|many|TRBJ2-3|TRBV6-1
TGTGCCAGCAGCGCCCGACGGGATAAAGATACGCAGTATTTT
CASSARRDKDTQYF
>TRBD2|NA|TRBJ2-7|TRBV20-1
TGCAGTGCTACCCCCATGCGGGAGTTTTACGAGCAGTACTTC
CSATPMREFYEQYF
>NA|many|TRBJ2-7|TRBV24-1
TGTGCCACCAGTGATCCGGGGTTATCCTACGAGCAGTACTTC
CATSDPGLSYEQYF
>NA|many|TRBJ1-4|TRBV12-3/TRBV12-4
TGTGCCAGCAGTCCCTTATTTTCAGGGCCCGATGAAAAACTGTTTTTT
CASSPLFSGPDEKLFF
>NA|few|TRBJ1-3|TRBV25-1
TGTGCCAGCAGTGAGGGGCCAGACTACTCTGGAAACACCATATATTTT
CASSEGPDYSGNTIYF
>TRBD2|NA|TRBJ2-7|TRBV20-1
TGCAGTGCCAGTAGAGCGGTTCTAGCGGGAGAGTGGGACTACGAGCAGTACTTC
CSASRAVLAGEWDYEQYF
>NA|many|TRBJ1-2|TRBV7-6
TGTGCCAGCAGCTTGTTTCCGGGCCGAGCTAACTATGGCTACACCTTC
CASSLFPGRANYGYTF
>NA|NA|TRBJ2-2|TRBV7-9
TGTGCCAGCAGCCCGTCTTCCGGGGAGCTGTTTTTT
CASSPSSGELFF
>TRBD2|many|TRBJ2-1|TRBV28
TGTGCCAGCAGTTCAGAAGCGGGAGGTTCCTACAATGAGCAGTTCTTC
CASSSEAGGSYNEQFF
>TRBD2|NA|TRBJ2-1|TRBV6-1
TGTGCCAGCAGTGTTTATAGCGGGGACGACAATGAGCAGTTCTTC
CASSVYSGDDNEQFF
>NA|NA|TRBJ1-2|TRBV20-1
TGCAGTGCCCTGACAGGAGATGGCTACACCTTC
CSALTGDGYTF
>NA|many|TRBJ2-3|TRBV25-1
TGTGCCAGCAGTGGAAGCCTTAGCGTGGGCACAGATACGCAGTATTTT
CASSGSLSVGTDTQYF
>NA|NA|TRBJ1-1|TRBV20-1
TGCAGTGCTAGAGACGGGACGTACGGTCTTGAAGCTTTCTTT
CSARDGTYGLEAFF
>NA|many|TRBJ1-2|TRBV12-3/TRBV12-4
TGTGCCAGCACCCCCCTGGGGCCACACAACTATGGCTACACCTTC
CASTPLGPHNYGYTF
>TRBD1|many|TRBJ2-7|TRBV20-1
TGCAGTGCTAGAGATCGTGGGACAGTAACCTACGAGCAGTACTTC
CSARDRGTVTYEQYF
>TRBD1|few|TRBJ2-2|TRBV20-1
TGCAGTGCTCCTAATATCGGGACAGGGATTACCGGGGAGCTGTTTTTT
CSAPNIGTGITGELFF
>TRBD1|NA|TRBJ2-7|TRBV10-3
TGTGCCATCAGTGAGCCACCGGGACAGGCTGCCTACGAGCAGTACTTC
CAISEPPGQAAYEQYF
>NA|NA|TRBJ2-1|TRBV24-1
TGTGCCACCAGTGATTCAAGAGATTACAATGAGCAGTTCTTC
CATSDSRDYNEQFF
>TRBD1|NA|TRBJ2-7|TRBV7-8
TGTGCCAGCAGCTTACCTACCGGGACAGCGAACTACGAGCAGTACTTC
CASSLPTGTANYEQYF
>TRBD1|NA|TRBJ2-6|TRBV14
TGTGCCAGCAGCCAAACAGGGGGCCAAGGGGCCAACGTCCTGACTTTC
CASSQTGGQGANVLTF
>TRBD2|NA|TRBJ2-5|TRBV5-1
TGCGCCAGCAGCTTAAGTAGCGGGGGATACACAGAGACCCAGTACTTC
CASSLSSGGYTETQYF